A single sample is the source of the 6 T cell receptor beta chains below, sequenced in a study of CD8 T cells in ankylosing spondylitis (dated by TCRdb to about 2017). On the study overall, not on this receptor specifically: Blood from ankylosing spondylitis patients appeared to be characterized by a TCR beta motif composed of roughly 8 highly homologous amino acid variants.

The library was prepared using 5' RACE. Sequencing instrument: Illumina HiSeq 2500. The public reads were reanalyzed by TCRdb: fastp trimming at Q25, MiXCR alignment, in-frame beta chains only. One record per CDR3 amino acid sequence lists the most common genes and DNA. This sample comprises about 540,000 distinct CDR3 sequences, 12% of them detected only once. Around 7% of the sample goes to the ten largest clones. The antigens these receptors bind are not known. What was sequenced was blood, either unsorted or a sorted T cell fraction (not recorded which). Every receptor here comes from a male donor with ankylosing spondylitis.

This clonotype was detected many times. This chain uses TRBV5-1 with TRBJ1-5, with 8 bases matching TRBD1. V dropped 0 bases and J dropped 2; count of bases not matched to a gene: 4. This CDR3 region has 16 residues. CDR1 is SGHRS and CDR2 is YFSETQ in the germline V gene. In DNA form, the CDR3 reads TGCGCCAGCAGCTTGGTAGGGGGACAGGGCAATCAGCCCCAGCATTTT. Protein sequence: CASSLVGGQGNQPQHF. The full variable domain, completed using reference TRBV5-1 and TRBJ1-5, is KAGVTQTPRYLIKTRGQQVTLSCSPISGHRSVSWYQQTPGQGLQFLFEYFSETQRNKGNFPGRFSGRQFSNSRSEMNVSTLELGDSALYLCASSLVGGQGNQPQHFGDGTRLSIL.

V usage is TRBV15 and J usage is TRBJ2-7; 8 bases fit TRBD1. The V gene's germline CDR1 is LNHNV and CDR2 YYDKDF (reference sequence). Germline trimming cut 5 bases from V and 6 bases from J; bases unmatched to any gene: 6. The CDR3 spans 13 residues. The CDR3 loop reads CATSRDRGFEQYF. Here the CDR3 DNA reads TGTGCCACCAGCCGCGACAGGGGTTTCGAGCAGTACTTC.

This clonotype was seen a few times. The rearrangement joins TRBV27 to TRBJ2-2; TRBD2 matches at 7 bases. Germline values: CDR1 MNHEY, CDR2 SMNVEV (reference sequence). The CDR3 has 14 amino acids. The junction had 5 bases not matched to a gene; V was cut back by 9 bases and J by 1 base. This CDR3 reads CARGGTVNTGELFF. The CDR3 DNA reads TGTGCCAGGGGGGGGACCGTGAACACCGGGGAGCTGTTTTTT.

The chain is built from TRBV7-2 and TRBJ1-6; maybe TRBD1 (6 bases). V was pared by 5 bases and J by 7 bases, with 18 bases between. The CDR3 is 16 residues long. Germline V gene sequence: CDR1 SGHTA, CDR2 FQGNSA. Here the CDR3 reads CASSPQAGVSNSPLHF. The CDR3, as DNA: TGTGCCAGCAGCCCGCAAGCAGGGGTTTCAAATTCACCCCTCCACTTT.

The genes are TRBV7-9 and TRBJ1-2; no clear D gene. This CDR3 has 14 amino acids. The V end was cut by 5 bases, the J end by 4 bases, with 14 bases between. CDR1 is SEHNR and CDR2 is FQNEAQ in the germline V gene (reference sequence). CDR3 region: CASSADGYSYGYTF. CDR3 in DNA: TGTGCCAGCAGCGCCGATGGGTATAGCTATGGCTACACCTTC.

This clonotype was seen a few times. The chain carries TRBV7-8 and TRBJ1-5; TRBD1 matches 12 bases. Trimming removed 5 bases from V and 6 bases from J; junction bases left unmatched: 5. The CDR3 has 15 residues. From germline, CDR1 is SGHVS and CDR2 FQNEAQ. The chain's CDR3 is CASSRGQGAVQPQHF. CDR3 nucleotides: TGTGCCAGCAGCCGGGGACAGGGGGCGGTTCAGCCCCAGCATTTT.